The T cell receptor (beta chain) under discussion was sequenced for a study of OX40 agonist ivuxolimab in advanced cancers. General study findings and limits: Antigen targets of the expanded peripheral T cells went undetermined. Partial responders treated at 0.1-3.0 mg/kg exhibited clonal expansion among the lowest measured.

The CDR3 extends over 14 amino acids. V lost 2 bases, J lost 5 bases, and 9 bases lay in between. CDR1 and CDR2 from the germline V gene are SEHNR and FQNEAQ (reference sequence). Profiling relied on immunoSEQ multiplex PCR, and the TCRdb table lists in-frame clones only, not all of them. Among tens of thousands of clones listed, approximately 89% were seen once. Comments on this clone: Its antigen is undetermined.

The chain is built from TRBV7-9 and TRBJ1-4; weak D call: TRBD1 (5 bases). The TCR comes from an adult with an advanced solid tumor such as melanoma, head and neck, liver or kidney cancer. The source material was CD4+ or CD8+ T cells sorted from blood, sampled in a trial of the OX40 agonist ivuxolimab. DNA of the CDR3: TGTGCCAGCAGCTTAACAGGCAGAAATGAAAAACTGTTTTTT. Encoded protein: CASSLTGRNEKLFF. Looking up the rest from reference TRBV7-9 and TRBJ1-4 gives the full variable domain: DTGVSQNPRHKITKRGQNVTFRCDPISEHNRLYWYRQTLGQGPEFLTYFQNEAQLEKSRLLSDRFSAERPKGSFSTLEIQRTEQGDSAMYLCASSLTGRNEKLFFGSGTQLSVL.